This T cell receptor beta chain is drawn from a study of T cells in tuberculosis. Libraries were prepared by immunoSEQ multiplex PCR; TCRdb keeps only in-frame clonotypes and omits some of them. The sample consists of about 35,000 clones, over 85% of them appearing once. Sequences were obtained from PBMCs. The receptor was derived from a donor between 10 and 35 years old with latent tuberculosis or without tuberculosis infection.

CDR3 loop: CATGQLYSNQPQHF. The CDR3, as DNA: TGTGCCACGGGACAACTTTATAGCAATCAGCCCCAGCATTTT. The chain recombines TRBV10-3 with TRBJ1-5; D might be TRBD1 (6 bases). From germline, CDR1 is ENHRY and CDR2 SYGVKD. Trimming cost V 10 bases and J 0 bases, with 13 bases left between them. The length of the CDR3 is 14 residues.